This entry is about one TCR beta chain. What it binds is not known. The data derive from a study of CD8+CD57+ T cells in acquired aplastic anemia. Across the whole study: Sorted CD4+ and CD8+ cells gave an average of 3.2 ug of DNA. Healthy donor sequencing depth: 9 million to 10.8 million CD4+, under 12 million CD8+ reads.

General observations from the study: Found in both controls and patients were around 29 CD8+ CDR3 sequences.

The trim removed 6 bases at V and 4 bases at J, leaving 4 bases unmatched. The CDR3 length is 14 residues. Germline-derived CDR1 and CDR2 are MNHEY and SVGAGI. TCR beta VDJ and CDR3 were profiled, and genomic DNA was the template. MiXCR was run by TCRdb on the reads, yielding one entry per CDR3 protein. The sample lists some 210,000 distinct CDR3 sequences; over 60% were seen once. Sample: sorted CD4+, CD8+, or CD8+CD57+ T cells (not recorded which) from PBMCs. This TCR came from a human donor in good health. The gene calls are TRBV6-5 and TRBJ1-2; 11 nucleotides match TRBD1. CDR3 sequence (DNA): TGTGCCAGCAGAGCCGGGACAGGGGGCTATGGCTACACCTTC. The encoded protein is CASRAGTGGYGYTF.